The 12 T cell receptor beta chains listed next were all sequenced from one sample in a study of blood T cell repertoires in COVID-19. Profiling relied on immunoSEQ multiplex PCR, and the TCRdb table lists in-frame clones only, not all of them. The repertoire has approximately 140,000 clones, around 86% of them found once; the top ten carry about 3.5%. Sequencing was carried out using peripheral blood. The receptors were sampled from a man in his 70s with acute or convalescent COVID-19.

The chain recombines TRBV6-1 with TRBJ2-7; 12 bases fit TRBD2. Trimming cost V 2 bases and J 3 bases; bases outside gene matches: 5. Per the germline V gene, CDR1 is MNHNS and CDR2 is SASEGT. The CDR3 length is 16 residues. In DNA form, the CDR3 reads TGTGCCAGCAGTGAACTAGGGGGACTAGCGGGCTACGAGCAGTACTTC. Translation gives CASSELGGLAGYEQYF.

This clone was found once. The V gene is TRBV7-2, the J gene TRBJ2-7; 7 nucleotides line up with TRBD2. The CDR3 is 15 amino acids. The J segment lost 1 base and the V segment lost 5 bases, leaving 8 bases of the junction unmatched. Germline CDR1 and CDR2: SGHTA and FQGNSA. CDR3 bases: TGTGCCAGCAGCCCGGGGGGAACGGTTTCCTACGAGCAGTACTTC. Amino acid sequence: CASSPGGTVSYEQYF.

The chain combines TRBV28 with TRBJ2-2; 8 positions match TRBD2. From germline, CDR1 is MDHEN and CDR2 SYDVKM. The CDR3 sequence is 16 residues long. After removal of 5 bases from V and 4 bases from J, the junction contained 9 bases not matched to a gene. Here the CDR3 DNA reads TGTGCCAGCAGTAGGACGGGAGGGCCGGTCACCGGGGAGCTGTTTTTT. It yields the protein CASSRTGGPVTGELFF.

The chain is built from TRBV2 and TRBJ2-1, with TRBD2 matching 10 bases. Germline CDR1 and CDR2: SNHLY and FYNNEI. Trimming took 2 bases from V and 0 from J; bases not matched to a gene: 13. This CDR3 is built from 20 residues. This chain's CDR3 is CASSELAGARGASSYNEQFF. The DNA of the CDR3 is TGTGCCAGCAGTGAACTAGCGGGAGCGAGAGGGGCCAGCTCCTACAATGAGCAGTTCTTC. The full variable domain, rest sourced from reference TRBV2 and TRBJ2-1, is EPEVTQTPSHQVTQMGQEVILRCVPISNHLYFYWYRQILGQKVEFLVSFYNNEISEKSEIFDDQFSVERPDGSNFTLKIRSTKLEDSAMYFCASSELAGARGASSYNEQFFGPGTRLTVL.

In this sample, this clone turned up a few times. This chain joins TRBV5-1 and TRBJ1-3, with unresolved D. Germline V gene data show CDR1 as SGHRS and CDR2 as YFSETQ. V was pared by 4 bases and J by 1 base, with 12 bases between. This CDR3 is 15 amino acids long. Here the CDR3 reads CASSPLTGSGNTIYF. The CDR3 DNA sequence: TGCGCCAGCAGCCCTCTTACCGGGTCTGGAAACACCATATATTTT.

The CDR3 sequence: CASSPDRDRVIYGYTF. CDR3 bases: TGCGCCAGCAGCCCGGACCGGGACAGAGTAATCTATGGCTACACCTTC. The chain joins TRBV5-1 to TRBJ1-2, with 7 bases identical to TRBD1. Germline V gives CDR1 SGHRS, CDR2 YFSETQ. The length of the CDR3 is 16 residues. J gave up 4 bases and V 4 bases, and 13 bases lay outside the gene matches.

The CDR3 DNA follows: TGCGCCAGCAGCTTGGGGGCGAGTCGGGAGACCCAGTACTTC. Translating gives CASSLGASRETQYF. The rearrangement links TRBV5-1 to TRBJ2-5; D is undetermined. This CDR3 spans 14 amino acids. CDR1 SGHRS and CDR2 YFSETQ come from the germline V gene. V dropped 0 bases and J dropped 5 bases, with 11 bases sitting between them.

The V gene is TRBV19, the J gene TRBJ2-7; TRBD1 agrees at 8 bases. The germline CDR1 and CDR2 sequences are LNHDA and SQIVND (reference sequence). V trimming: 10 bases; J trimming: 5 bases; junction bases outside the gene matches: 13. CDR3 size: 14 residues. CDR3 in DNA: TGTGCCACAGGTCGAAGGACAGGGATCGACGAGCAGTACTTC. This gives the protein CATGRRTGIDEQYF.

This chain links TRBV5-4 with TRBJ1-2; 10 bases line up with TRBD1. J lost 5 bases, V lost 0 bases, and 1 base had no gene match. The V gene's germline CDR1 is SGHNT and CDR2 YYREEE (reference sequence). The CDR3 totals 14 residues. CDR3 nucleotide sequence: TGTGCCAGCAGCTTGGTGGGACAGGGGTATGGCTACACCTTC. Translated: CASSLVGQGYGYTF.

This clone was observed a few times. This chain links TRBV7-2 with TRBJ2-7; D perhaps matches TRBD2 (5 bases). The V gene's germline CDR1 is SGHTA and CDR2 FQGNSA. Trimming shortened V by 4 bases and J by 2 bases, and 15 bases separated the two germline ends. The CDR3 runs to 15 residues. CDR3 amino acids: CASSSSATGTYEQYF. CDR3 in DNA: TGTGCCAGCAGCTCAAGCGCCACGGGGACCTACGAGCAGTACTTC.

CDR3 sequence (DNA): TGTGCCAGCAGCGCTAGGAACACTGAAGCTTTCTTT. Residues: CASSARNTEAFF. This sequence joins TRBV25-1 and TRBJ1-1, with D uncertain. CDR1 MGHDK and CDR2 SYGVNS come from the germline V gene. V was cut by 6 bases and J by 1 base, with 6 bases left in between. This CDR3 is built from 12 residues.

This rearrangement joins TRBV5-1 to TRBJ1-4, with D perhaps matching TRBD1 (5 bases). The CDR3 extends over 14 amino acids. Germline lookup yields CDR1 SGHRS and CDR2 YFSETQ. V lost 4 bases to trimming and J lost 1 base, with 8 bases between them. This CDR3 reads CASSPQGTNEKLFF. The CDR3 DNA reads TGCGCCAGCAGCCCCCAGGGAACTAATGAAAAACTGTTTTTT.